The present entry profiles one T cell receptor beta chain with its context. In the study's own analysis: For nucleated cells, counts were estimated from reference gene primer amplification. Only in-frame clones appear in the TCRdb table, and some are missing; sequencing was by immunoSEQ multiplex PCR. The V and J calls and clone size are taken from that table; D and trimming were inferred from the DNA. The repertoire includes some 50,000 clones, about 63% of them detected once, and about 9% sits in the top ten. The source of the sample is a study of blood T cell repertoires in COVID-19. Study summary: Sites in the United States, Italy and Spain provided acute and convalescent COVID-19 samples. PBMCs, B-cell-depleted T cells, or T cells provided the cDNA or gDNA that made up the material.

The CDR3 is 12 residues long. The V end was cut by 3 bases, the J end by 9 bases, with 9 bases between. The chain carries TRBV12-3 or TRBV12-4 and TRBJ2-1; the D gene is possibly TRBD2 (5 bases). This TCR derives from a woman aged 70-85 years with acute or convalescent COVID-19. The specimen was peripheral blood. The CDR3 bases are TGTGCCAGCAGTTTTCTTGGAGGTGAGCAGTTCTTC. This translates into CASSFLGGEQFF.